Following are 25 T cell receptor beta chains from one sample sequenced in a study of shared clonotypes between healthy human individuals. Libraries were prepared by immunoSEQ multiplex PCR; TCRdb keeps only in-frame clonotypes and omits some of them. The repertoire holds some 1.5 million clones, with 95% to 99% as singletons. Material for sequencing was naive CD4+ T cells sorted from blood. Subset specified: CD45RA+ positively selected. These receptor sequences come from a man aged 25-45 years in good health.

This clone was seen only once. This chain uses TRBV28 with TRBJ1-2, with D possibly TRBD1 on 5 matching bases. The V end was cut by 4 bases, the J end by 6 bases, with 21 bases between. The CDR3 is 16 residues long. CDR1 is MDHEN and CDR2 is SYDVKM in the germline V gene. CDR3 loop: CASSSFPSRGENGYTF. CDR3 DNA sequence: TGTGCCAGCAGTTCCTTCCCGTCCCGAGGGGAGAATGGCTACACCTTC.

The chain carries TRBV5-6 and TRBJ2-1; 11 nucleotides align to TRBD2. The junction had 8 bases not matched to a gene; V was cut back by 3 bases and J by 0 bases. From germline, CDR1 is SGHDT and CDR2 YYEEEE. The CDR3 is made up of 18 amino acids. CDR3 DNA sequence: TGTGCCAGCAGCTCCGGGACTAGCGGTTACATCTCCTACAATGAGCAGTTCTTC. Its protein product is CASSSGTSGYISYNEQFF.

The rearrangement joins TRBV4-1 to TRBJ2-7; 9 bases are shared with TRBD2. Germline CDR1 is MGHRA and CDR2 is YSYEKL. CDR3 length: 15 residues. Trimming took 1 base from V and 4 from J; bases not matched to a gene: 5. The CDR3 is CASSQGLADPYEQYF. The CDR3 DNA is TGCGCCAGCAGCCAAGGACTAGCGGACCCATACGAGCAGTACTTC.

The CDR3 DNA is TGTGCCAGCAGCTTGGGGGGTGCAGCGGGAAACACCATATATTTT. Translating gives CASSLGGAAGNTIYF. The rearrangement joins TRBV5-4 to TRBJ1-3; D unresolved. This CDR3 is 15 amino acids long. Germline assignment: CDR1 SGHNT and CDR2 YYREEE (reference sequence). V lost 0 bases, J lost 4 bases, and 11 bases lay in between.

This clone was detected once. The chain is built from TRBV7-9 and TRBJ1-2, with a weak D call TRBD1 (5 bases). The CDR3 extends over 17 amino acids. Trimming left V 1 base short and J 1 base short, with 16 bases between. The germline V gene has CDR1 SEHNR and CDR2 FQNEAQ (reference sequence). The CDR3 coding sequence is TGTGCCAGCAGCTTAGTTTTAGGGGCAGGAAGTAACTATGGCTACACCTTC. Encoded protein: CASSLVLGAGSNYGYTF.

The V call is TRBV19, the J call TRBJ1-5, with TRBD1 matching 8 bases. Losses at the gene ends were 5 bases for V and 9 bases for J; bases not matched to a gene: 9. CDR3 length equals 14 residues. Germline V gene data show CDR1 as LNHDA and CDR2 as SQIVND (reference sequence). The CDR3 reads CASSAPGQARPQHF. As DNA, the CDR3 is TGTGCCAGTAGTGCTCCGGGACAGGCCCGGCCCCAGCATTTT.

This rearrangement joins TRBV9 to TRBJ2-1; tentatively, D is TRBD1 (5 bases). The germline V and J ends were trimmed by 0 bases and 9 bases, with 19 bases remaining between them. The CDR3 covers 16 residues. Germline V CDR1 and CDR2: SGDLS, YYNGEE. The CDR3 coding sequence is TGTGCCAGCAGCGTAGGGCAGGTCCCTATAGACAGTGAGCAGTTCTTC. This sequence encodes CASSVGQVPIDSEQFF.

V and J are TRBV5-1 and TRBJ2-4; D possibly corresponds to TRBD2 (5 bases). The CDR3 runs to 14 residues. V gave up 0 bases and J gave up 8 bases, with 12 bases separating them. Germline V gene lookup returns CDR1 SGHRS and CDR2 YFSETQ. The CDR3 here is CASSLEGRGYIQYF. The DNA for the CDR3 is TGCGCCAGCAGCTTGGAGGGCAGAGGGTACATTCAGTACTTC.

A single count supports this clone. The rearrangement links TRBV7-2 to TRBJ2-7, with 7 bases that match TRBD2. The CDR3 extends over 14 amino acids. The V gene's germline CDR1 is SGHTA and CDR2 FQGNSA. J gave up 9 bases and V 5 bases, and 13 bases lay outside the gene matches. The CDR3 reads CASSPAGLPPGQYF. CDR3 nucleotides: TGTGCCAGCAGCCCCGCGGGACTACCCCCCGGGCAGTACTTC.

This clone was detected only once. The rearrangement joins TRBV11-2 to TRBJ2-1; 8 bases are shared with TRBD2. The CDR3 spans 19 residues. Per the germline V gene, CDR1 is SGHAT and CDR2 is FQNNGV. The trim removed 0 bases at V and 0 bases at J, leaving 10 bases unmatched. CDR3 bases: TGTGCCAGCAGCTTAGAACAGGCGGGAGGTTGGGGCTCCTACAATGAGCAGTTCTTC. Translation gives CASSLEQAGGWGSYNEQFF.

This chain links TRBV6-5 with TRBJ1-1; D is unclear. Germline V lookup: CDR1 MNHEY, CDR2 SVGAGI. Trimming took 0 bases from V and 7 from J, leaving 9 bases between them. The CDR3 sequence is 13 residues long. CDR3 sequence reads: CASSYSTRGEAFF. CDR3 nucleotide sequence: TGTGCCAGCAGTTACTCGACGCGGGGTGAAGCTTTCTTT.

The chain's CDR3 is CASSPTDRGTNIQYF. Written as DNA, the CDR3 is TGCGCCAGCAGCCCGACCGACAGGGGAACGAACATTCAGTACTTC. The chain is built from TRBV5-1 and TRBJ2-4; 8 bases agree with TRBD1. The junction had 10 bases not matched to a gene; V was cut back by 4 bases and J by 7 bases. Germline values: CDR1 SGHRS, CDR2 YFSETQ. This CDR3 region has 15 residues. Using reference TRBV5-1 and TRBJ2-4 for the parts outside the CDR3, the full variable domain is KAGVTQTPRYLIKTRGQQVTLSCSPISGHRSVSWYQQTPGQGLQFLFEYFSETQRNKGNFPGRFSGRQFSNSRSEMNVSTLELGDSALYLCASSPTDRGTNIQYFGAGTRLSVL.

The sample holds one count of this clone. The CDR3 is CASSLGGGVQTYEQYF. Here the CDR3 DNA reads TGTGCCAGCAGCCTGGGGGGCGGAGTGCAAACCTACGAGCAGTACTTC. The chain recombines TRBV5-4 with TRBJ2-7; D could derive from TRBD1 or TRBD2 (6 bases each). CDR3 size: 16 residues. Trimming left V 4 bases short and J 2 bases short, with 19 bases between. Per the germline V gene, CDR1 is SGHNT and CDR2 is YYREEE (reference sequence).

Of note for this clone: The sample holds other DNA sequences that translate to the same CDR3. This rearrangement joins TRBV9 to TRBJ2-1, with D perhaps matching TRBD1 (6 bases). Germline V gives CDR1 SGDLS, CDR2 YYNGEE. The length of the CDR3 is 15 residues. Trimming removed 0 bases from V and 1 base from J, with 8 bases in between. CDR3 loop: CASSVEGDSYNEQFF. In nucleotides, the CDR3 is TGTGCCAGCAGCGTAGAGGGGGATTCCTACAATGAGCAGTTCTTC. The full variable domain, its missing parts supplied by reference TRBV9 and TRBJ2-1, is DSGVTQTPKHLITATGQRVTLRCSPRSGDLSVYWYQQSLDQGLQFLIQYYNGEERAKGNILERFSAQQFPDLHSELNLSSLELGDSALYFCASSVEGDSYNEQFFGPGTRLTVL.

V and J are TRBV5-1 and TRBJ2-6; D remains unclear. CDR1 and CDR2 (germline): SGHRS, YFSETQ. The CDR3 totals 16 residues. V gave up 0 bases and J gave up 1 base, with 8 bases separating them. The CDR3 nucleotides read TGCGCCAGCAGCTTGGCCTCGGCATCTGGGGCCAACGTCCTGACTTTC. Residues: CASSLASASGANVLTF. The full variable domain, completed using reference TRBV5-1 and TRBJ2-6, is KAGVTQTPRYLIKTRGQQVTLSCSPISGHRSVSWYQQTPGQGLQFLFEYFSETQRNKGNFPGRFSGRQFSNSRSEMNVSTLELGDSALYLCASSLASASGANVLTFGAGSRLTVL.

This chain links TRBV12-1 with TRBJ2-7; the tabulated D call, TRBD2, remains unverified against the DNA. TRBV12-1 is noted as a pseudogene. This CDR3 contains 16 residues. The CDR3 DNA reads as TGTGCCAGCAGCTTGGGGGGAGACTTGAGCTCCTACGAGCAGTACTTC. Amino acid sequence: CASSLGGDLSSYEQYF.

The rearrangement joins TRBV10-3 to TRBJ2-1, with a weak D call TRBD1 (6 bases). V lost 2 bases, J lost 4 bases, and 12 bases lay in between. The CDR3 is 15 amino acids. Per germline, CDR1 ENHRY and CDR2 SYGVKD. The CDR3 nucleotides are TGTGCCATCAGTGAGCTGAAGACAGGTTACAATGAGCAGTTCTTC. Encoded protein: CAISELKTGYNEQFF.

V is TRBV19 and J is TRBJ1-3, with unresolved D. V gave up 8 bases and J gave up 4 bases, with 9 bases separating them. The CDR3 length is 12 residues. Germline loops: CDR1 LNHDA, CDR2 SQIVND (reference sequence). The CDR3 sequence is CASQDLGNTIYF. For the CDR3, the DNA is TGTGCCAGTCAAGATCTCGGAAACACCATATATTTT.

The V call is TRBV19, the J call TRBJ1-5; 7 nucleotides line up with TRBD1. From germline, CDR1 is LNHDA and CDR2 SQIVND (reference sequence). Trimming removed 6 bases from V and 4 bases from J; junction bases left unmatched: 15. The CDR3 has 17 amino acids. The DNA of the CDR3 is TGTGCCAGTAGGGAAGGGGGCCTATTGGGAAAAAATCAGCCCCAGCATTTT. It specifies CASREGGLLGKNQPQHF.

The chain joins TRBV18 to TRBJ2-7, with 7 bases fitting TRBD1. The V gene end was trimmed by 5 bases and the J gene end by 0 bases; junction bases not matched to a gene: 7. The CDR3 runs 15 residues. The germline V gene encodes CDR1 KGHSH and CDR2 LQKENI. The CDR3 reads CASSADRASSYEQYF. Here the CDR3 DNA reads TGTGCCAGCTCAGCAGACAGGGCAAGCTCCTACGAGCAGTACTTC.

The rearrangement links TRBV5-4 to TRBJ2-5, with 7 bases that match TRBD2. Looked up from germline, CDR1 is SGHNT and CDR2 is YYREEE (reference sequence). CDR3 length: 14 residues. J lost 0 bases, V lost 6 bases, and 5 bases had no gene match. As DNA, the CDR3 is TGTGCCAGCAAAGGTAGCGGGTACCAAGAGACCCAGTACTTC. Translating it yields CASKGSGYQETQYF. The full variable domain, with the rest looked up from reference TRBV5-4 and TRBJ2-5, is ETGVTQSPTHLIKTRGQQVTLRCSSQSGHNTVSWYQQALGQGPQFIFQYYREEENGRGNFPPRFSGLQFPNYSSELNVNALELDDSALYLCASKGSGYQETQYFGPGTRLLVL.

The chain combines TRBV10-2 with TRBJ2-5; D is unresolved. The CDR3 loop spans 13 amino acids. V was cut by 8 bases and J by 5 bases, with 15 bases left in between. In germline, CDR1 is WSHSY, CDR2 SAAADI. The CDR3 is CASARDTRETQYF. The DNA of the CDR3 is TGCGCCAGCGCCCGAGACACAAGGGAGACCCAGTACTTC.

This clone has only one observation. This chain uses TRBV5-1 with TRBJ2-7, with TRBD1 matching over 7 bases. Germline assignment: CDR1 SGHRS and CDR2 YFSETQ. V trimming: 4 bases; J trimming: 5 bases; junction bases outside the gene matches: 12. This CDR3 is built from 15 residues. This chain's CDR3 is CASSTPGGSVDEQYF. The CDR3 DNA reads TGCGCCAGCAGCACCCCAGGGGGTAGCGTAGACGAGCAGTACTTC.

The chain carries TRBV5-4 and TRBJ2-2; D gene ambiguous. CDR3 length equals 12 residues. CDR1 and CDR2 (germline): SGHNT, YYREEE (reference sequence). V was pared by 10 bases and J by 7 bases, with 14 bases between. CDR3 sequence reads: CALRSILGELFF. The CDR3 DNA is TGTGCCCTTAGGAGCATCCTCGGGGAGCTGTTTTTT.

The chain carries TRBV6-1 and TRBJ2-7, with 9 bases identical to TRBD2. The CDR3 is made up of 14 amino acids. The germline gives CDR1 MNHNS, CDR2 SASEGT. The V segment lost 6 bases and the J segment 2 bases; nucleotides outside the gene matches: 5. CDR3 nucleotides: TGTGCCAGCAGGACTAGCGGTATAACCTACGAGCAGTACTTC. This gives the protein CASRTSGITYEQYF.